A selection of T cell receptor beta chains follows, all from one sample in a study of cytotoxic CD8 clonotypes in ibrutinib-treated CLL. Assay used: immunoSEQ multiplex PCR; TCRdb lists only in-frame clones, some missing. The data contain 150,000 or so clones, 70% to 90% of them singletons. Source: PBMCs, taken at disease progression, from a patient treated with ibrutinib. The receptor source for this set is a human donor with chronic lymphocytic leukemia. Each CDR3 is given without its conserved first and last residue.

J gene | CDR3 length | V gene | CDR3 protein
TRBJ2-1 | 15 | TRBV11-2 | ASSLRLGGRADNEQF
TRBJ2-7 | 13 | TRBV5-6 | ASSAPGLLSYEQY
TRBJ1-2 | 13 | TRBV7-9 | ASTTVGAPNYGYT
TRBJ2-7 | 13 | TRBV14 | ASSHPGLQTYEQY
TRBJ1-3 | 12 | TRBV10-3 | ATEEGGYGNTIY
TRBJ2-5 | 15 | TRBV4-2 | ASSRGGYRGNQETQY
TRBJ1-2 | 11 | TRBV25-1 | ASSDGTAIGYT
TRBJ2-2 | 13 | TRBV5-4 | ASSVHIYNTGELF
TRBJ2-7 | 11 | TRBV5-1 | ASSLGEGYEQY
TRBJ2-7 | 15 | TRBV7-8 | ASSSAGYVRLFYEQY
TRBJ1-2 | 12 | TRBV27 | ASSAGTGTYGYT
TRBJ1-5 | 13 | TRBV6-1 | ASSEVTDFGQPQH
TRBJ2-1 | 12 | TRBV10-3 | AITGTSGDNEQF
TRBJ1-1 | 13 | TRBV27 | ASSFVWRTNTEAF
TRBJ2-5 | 10 | TRBV7-7 | ASSPPGQTQY
TRBJ2-7 | 12 | TRBV7-6 | ASSSGQGTYEQY